This T cell receptor (beta chain) emerged from a study of OX40 agonist ivuxolimab in advanced cancers. CDR3 length equals 15 residues. With 2 bases clipped from V and 4 bases from J, the junction kept 5 bases outside the gene matches. Germline V gives CDR1 MNHEY, CDR2 SMNVEV (reference sequence). TCRdb's table, derived via immunoSEQ multiplex PCR, lists solely in-frame clones and lacks some. The table lists fewer than 85,000 clones, about four fifths of them singletons, with 4% to 6% in the top ten. This receptor was obtained from an adult with an advanced solid tumor such as melanoma, head and neck, liver or kidney cancer. V is TRBV27 and J is TRBJ2-7; 10 positions agree with TRBD1. The sequences come from CD4+ or CD8+ T cells sorted from blood, collected in a trial of the OX40 agonist ivuxolimab. For the CDR3, the DNA is TGTGCCAGCAGTTTACACGGACAGGGGGAGTACGAGCAGTACTTC. It is translated as CASSLHGQGEYEQYF.